These 23 T cell receptor beta chains were all obtained from the same sample, sequenced in a study of CD8+ T cells in alopecia areata. Sample treatment: oral pan-JAK inhibitor, 5-10 mg twice daily. RNA extraction and reverse transcription yielded cDNA as sequencing template. Sequencing was performed with immunoSEQ multiplex PCR; in TCRdb, only in-frame clones are kept and a portion is missing. Of more than 100,000 clones in the sample, under 90% were seen once. This specimen consisted of CD8+ T cells sorted from blood, obtained at approximately week 30, from a patient treated with tofacitinib. These receptors were collected from a human donor with alopecia areata.

This rearrangement joins TRBV30 to TRBJ2-2, with a tentative D call TRBD2 (5 bases). Germline CDR1 and CDR2: GTSNPN and SVGIG (reference sequence). Trimming pared 7 bases from V and 7 bases from J, leaving 22 bases between. The CDR3 contains 15 residues. CDR3 in DNA: TGTGCCTCATTATGGGCGGGCCTCCGGGTCGGGGAGCTGTTTTTT. Translation: CASLWAGLRVGELFF.

This rearrangement joins TRBV9 to TRBJ1-1; D possibly corresponds to TRBD1 (5 bases). V was trimmed by 0 bases and J by 3 bases, leaving 9 bases between them. CDR3 size: 14 residues. The germline CDR1 and CDR2 sequences are SGDLS and YYNGEE. CDR3 DNA sequence: TGTGCCAGCAGCGTAGGGTCAGGGTACACTGAAGCTTTCTTT. Amino acids: CASSVGSGYTEAFF.

Remarks on this clone: The same CDR3 also results from other DNA sequences found in this sample. The V and J genes are TRBV5-1 and TRBJ2-7; 11 nucleotides align to TRBD1. The CDR3 totals 17 residues. J was trimmed by 0 bases and V by 2 bases; bases with no gene match: 7. Germline-derived CDR1 and CDR2 are SGHRS and YFSETQ. CDR3 region: CASSFGTGGKSSYEQYF. CDR3 bases: TGCGCCAGCAGCTTCGGGACAGGGGGTAAAAGCTCCTACGAGCAGTACTTC.

The rearrangement links TRBV19 to TRBJ2-1; D not certain. Germline loops: CDR1 LNHDA, CDR2 SQIVND (reference sequence). V was shortened by 11 bases and J by 4 bases, with 15 bases between the two germline ends. CDR3 length equals 13 residues. This CDR3 is CASSAFAYNEQFF. The CDR3 nucleotides read TGTGCCTCCTCGGCCTTTGCTTACAATGAGCAGTTCTTC.

The chain combines TRBV27 with TRBJ2-1; tentative D call: TRBD2 (7 bases). Germline CDR1 is MNHEY and CDR2 is SMNVEV (reference sequence). The CDR3 sequence is 14 residues long. Trimming took off 2 bases at V and 8 bases at J, with 13 bases between the two ends. The CDR3 DNA is TGTGCCAGCAGTTTACTCGGCGGGGGCTATGAGCAGTTCTTC. Residues: CASSLLGGGYEQFF.

This chain joins TRBV5-5 and TRBJ2-7, with D perhaps matching TRBD1 or TRBD2 (5 bases each). Germline V gene data show CDR1 as SGHKS and CDR2 as YYEKEE (reference sequence). V gave up 1 base and J gave up 0 bases, with 14 bases separating them. The length of the CDR3 is 16 residues. The CDR3 DNA follows: TGTGCCAGCAGCTTGTTAGAGGGGCTGGGCTCCTACGAGCAGTACTTC. Amino acids: CASSLLEGLGSYEQYF.

J is TRBJ2-2 and V is TRBV19, with D uncertain. This CDR3 is built from 20 residues. Germline CDR1 and CDR2: LNHDA and SQIVND (reference sequence). Trimming shortened V by 7 bases and J by 1 base, and 28 bases separated the two germline ends. CDR3 sequence reads: CASTQIPGSRALKNTGELFF. CDR3 nucleotide sequence: TGTGCCAGTACCCAAATACCCGGGTCCCGAGCCCTAAAGAACACCGGGGAGCTGTTTTTT.

V is TRBV7-9 and J is TRBJ2-3, with D unresolved. This CDR3 comprises 13 residues. Germline V gene sequence: CDR1 SEHNR, CDR2 FQNEAQ (reference sequence). The germline V and J ends were trimmed by 5 bases and 3 bases, with 9 bases remaining between them. For the CDR3, the DNA is TGTGCCAGCAGCCTCCCCATAACAGATACGCAGTATTTT. Translation gives CASSLPITDTQYF.

The V and J genes are TRBV4-1 and TRBJ1-2; the D is unclear. CDR3 size: 15 residues. Germline CDR1 reads MGHRA; CDR2 reads YSYEKL. V lost 0 bases to trimming and J lost 2 bases, with 10 bases between them. In DNA, the CDR3 is TGCGCCAGCAGCCAAGACGGAGCCATCAACTATGGCTACACCTTC. The encoded protein is CASSQDGAINYGYTF.

The chain recombines TRBV10-2 with TRBJ1-1; D might be TRBD1 (6 bases). The ends were cut back, 4 bases at V and 1 base at J, with 25 bases in the middle. The germline V gene encodes CDR1 WSHSY and CDR2 SAAADI. CDR3 size: 19 residues. The CDR3 DNA reads as TGCGCCAGCAGTGGGGCCCTGACTGTGCCTACAGGGCCGAACACTGAAGCTTTCTTT. It translates to CASSGALTVPTGPNTEAFF.

As to this clone: One end of the junction varies from germline; a read error may be responsible. The V gene is TRBV2, the J gene TRBJ1-1; D is unresolved. This CDR3 comprises 8 residues. CDR1 SNHLY and CDR2 FYNNEI come from the germline V gene. CDR3 DNA: TGTGCCAGCACCCGGTGGGTCTTT. Translating gives CASTRWVF.

The rearrangement uses TRBV29-1 and TRBJ2-7, with 7 positions matching TRBD1. Unmatched junction bases numbered 8, after V lost 6 bases and J lost 3 bases. CDR1 and CDR2 from the germline V gene are SQVTM and ANQGSEA. This CDR3 has 13 residues. CDR3 in DNA: TGCAGCGTACCGGGACAGAGCTTCTACGAGCAGTACTTC. Protein product: CSVPGQSFYEQYF.

This chain joins TRBV27 and TRBJ2-7; TRBD1 matches at 10 bases. The CDR3 length is 16 residues. The germline V gene has CDR1 MNHEY and CDR2 SMNVEV (reference sequence). V lost 0 bases, J lost 2 bases, and 4 bases stayed unmatched. CDR3 loop: CASSLSWDRGPYEQYF. The CDR3 DNA reads as TGTGCCAGCAGTTTATCGTGGGACAGGGGACCCTACGAGCAGTACTTC.

This clone came up once. The gene calls are TRBV5-1 and TRBJ2-7, with TRBD2 identical over 8 bases. Germline lookup yields CDR1 SGHRS and CDR2 YFSETQ. The CDR3 covers 15 residues. V was pared by 4 bases and J by 5 bases, with 11 bases of the junction left unmatched. The CDR3 loop is CASSVGAGEVDEQYF. The DNA of the CDR3 is TGCGCCAGCAGCGTCGGAGCGGGAGAGGTAGACGAGCAGTACTTC. The variable domain in full, completed from reference TRBV5-1 and TRBJ2-7, reads KAGVTQTPRYLIKTRGQQVTLSCSPISGHRSVSWYQQTPGQGLQFLFEYFSETQRNKGNFPGRFSGRQFSNSRSEMNVSTLELGDSALYLCASSVGAGEVDEQYFGPGTRLTVT.

The genes are TRBV10-1 and TRBJ2-4; 11 bases align to TRBD2. This CDR3 has 18 residues. Germline V lookup: CDR1 WNHNN, CDR2 SYGVQD (reference sequence). Trimming took 2 bases from V and 1 from J; bases not matched to a gene: 7. The CDR3 reads CASSEGSGRAWAKNIQYF. CDR3 coding DNA: TGCGCCAGCAGTGAGGGTAGCGGGAGGGCCTGGGCCAAAAACATTCAGTACTTC.

The genes are TRBV19 and TRBJ2-5; D unclear. With 6 bases removed from V and 2 bases from J, the gap between germline ends came to 16 bases. The CDR3 loop spans 15 amino acids. Germline CDR1 LNHDA, CDR2 SQIVND (reference sequence). CDR3 loop: CASSPGPPKQETQYF. The DNA of the CDR3 is TGTGCCAGTAGCCCGGGTCCACCCAAACAAGAGACCCAGTACTTC.

The gene calls are TRBV29-1 and TRBJ2-1, with 13 bases identical to TRBD2. Germline V gene data show CDR1 as SQVTM and CDR2 as ANQGSEA. The CDR3 is 14 residues long. Trimming at V came to 3 bases and at J to 9 bases, leaving 5 bases not matched to a gene. DNA of the CDR3: TGCAGCGTTGAGACTAGCGGGGGGTTACGTGAGCAGTTCTTC. Translating it yields CSVETSGGLREQFF.

This clone was recorded only once. The gene calls are TRBV5-1 and TRBJ1-2; D gene uncertain. Trimming removed 3 bases from V and 8 bases from J, with 8 bases in between. CDR1 and CDR2 from the germline V gene are SGHRS and YFSETQ. CDR3 length: 11 amino acids. The DNA for the CDR3 is TGCGCCAGCAGCTCCGATTGGGGCTACACCTTC. This translates into CASSSDWGYTF.

The chain is built from TRBV5-4 and TRBJ2-7; no reliable D call. Germline CDR1 SGHNT, CDR2 YYREEE (reference sequence). Trimming took off 1 base at V and 0 bases at J, with 8 bases between the two ends. The CDR3 contains 14 residues. The CDR3 is CASSLRDNSYEQYF. The CDR3 DNA is TGTGCCAGCAGCTTGAGAGACAACTCCTACGAGCAGTACTTC.

V gene TRBV6-5 combines with J gene TRBJ2-7; a weak D match, TRBD1 (6 bases). The CDR3 loop spans 15 amino acids. With 5 bases removed from V and 3 bases from J, the gap between germline ends came to 17 bases. The germline V gene has CDR1 MNHEY and CDR2 SVGAGI. Here the CDR3 DNA reads TGTGCCAGCAGTCCTCACAGGGATAGCTTCTACGAGCAGTACTTC. This encodes CASSPHRDSFYEQYF.

The V and J genes are TRBV11-2 and TRBJ2-1, with 9 bases that match TRBD1. With V trimmed by 2 bases and J by 6 bases, 14 bases remained unmatched. This CDR3 comprises 18 residues. Germline loops: CDR1 SGHAT, CDR2 FQNNGV. The CDR3 here is CASSLSAGRLTGGNEQFF. The CDR3 DNA reads TGTGCCAGCAGCTTATCGGCCGGACGTCTGACAGGGGGCAATGAGCAGTTCTTC. The whole variable domain, remainder taken from reference TRBV11-2 and TRBJ2-1, is EAGVAQSPRYKIIEKRQSVAFWCNPISGHATLYWYQQILGQGPKLLIQFQNNGVVDDSQLPKDRFSAERLKGVDSTLKIQPAKLEDSAVYLCASSLSAGRLTGGNEQFFGPGTRLTVL.

This clone showed up just once. CDR3 protein: CASSTVRGLYQPQHF. The CDR3 DNA is TGTGCCAGCAGCACAGTCAGGGGACTCTATCAGCCCCAGCATTTT. The chain links TRBV6-1 to TRBJ1-5; D is possibly TRBD1 (6 bases). CDR1 and CDR2 from the germline V gene are MNHNS and SASEGT. V lost 6 bases to trimming and J lost 5 bases, with 17 bases between them. The CDR3 totals 15 residues.

The genes are TRBV2 and TRBJ2-5; D ambiguous. TRBJ2-7 explains the end of the DNA better; the J call may be wrong. The V gene's germline CDR1 is SNHLY and CDR2 FYNNEI. The CDR3 has 11 amino acids. The CDR3 DNA is TGTGCCAGCAGTGTGAGTTACGAGCAGTACTTC. It is translated as CASSVSYEQYF.